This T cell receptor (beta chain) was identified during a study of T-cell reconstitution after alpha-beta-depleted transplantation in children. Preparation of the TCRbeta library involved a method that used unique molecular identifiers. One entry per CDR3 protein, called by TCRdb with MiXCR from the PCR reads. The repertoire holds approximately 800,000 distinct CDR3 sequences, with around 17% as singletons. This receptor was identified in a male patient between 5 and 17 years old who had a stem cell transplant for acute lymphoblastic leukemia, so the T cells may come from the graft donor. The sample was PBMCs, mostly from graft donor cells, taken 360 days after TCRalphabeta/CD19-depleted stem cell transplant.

CDR3 sequence: CSAREQGRYYEQYF. DNA for the CDR3: TGCAGTGCTAGAGAACAGGGGAGATATTACGAGCAGTACTTC. The V gene is TRBV20-1, the J gene TRBJ2-7; the match to TRBD1 covers 7 bases. The CDR3 runs to 14 residues. V trimming: 0 bases; J trimming: 4 bases; junction bases outside the gene matches: 6. CDR1 and CDR2 from the germline V gene are DFQATT and SNEGSKA (reference sequence).